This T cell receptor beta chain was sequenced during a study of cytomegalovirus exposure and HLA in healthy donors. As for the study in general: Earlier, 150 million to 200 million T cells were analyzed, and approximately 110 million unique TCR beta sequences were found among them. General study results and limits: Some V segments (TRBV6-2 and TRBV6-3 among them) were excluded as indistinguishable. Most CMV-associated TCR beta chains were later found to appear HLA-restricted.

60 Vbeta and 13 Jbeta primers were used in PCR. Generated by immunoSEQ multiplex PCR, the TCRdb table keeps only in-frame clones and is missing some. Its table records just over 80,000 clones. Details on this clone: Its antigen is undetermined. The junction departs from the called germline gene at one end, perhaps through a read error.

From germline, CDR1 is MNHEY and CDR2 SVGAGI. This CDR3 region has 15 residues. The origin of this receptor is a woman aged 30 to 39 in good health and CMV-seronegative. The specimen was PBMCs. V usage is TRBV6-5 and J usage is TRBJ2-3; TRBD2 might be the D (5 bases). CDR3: CASRRSRARADKQYF. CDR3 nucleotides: TGTGCCAGCCGCCGATCGAGGGCTAGGGCAGATAAGCAGTATTTT.